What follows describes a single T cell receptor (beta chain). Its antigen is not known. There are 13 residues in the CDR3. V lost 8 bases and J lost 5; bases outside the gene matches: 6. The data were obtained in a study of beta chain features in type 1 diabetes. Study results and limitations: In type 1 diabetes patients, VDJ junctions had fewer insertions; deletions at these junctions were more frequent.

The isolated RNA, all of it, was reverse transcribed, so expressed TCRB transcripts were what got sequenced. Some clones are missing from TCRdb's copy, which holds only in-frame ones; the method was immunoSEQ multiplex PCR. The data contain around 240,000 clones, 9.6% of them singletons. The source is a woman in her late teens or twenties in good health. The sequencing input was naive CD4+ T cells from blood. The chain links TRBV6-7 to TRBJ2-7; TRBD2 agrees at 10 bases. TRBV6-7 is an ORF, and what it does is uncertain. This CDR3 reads CASLGLAYHEQYF. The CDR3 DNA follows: TGTGCCAGCCTGGGACTAGCGTACCACGAGCAGTACTTC.